The text below deals with one TCR beta chain. This entry is derived from a study of CD8 T cells in Susac syndrome. CDR1 and CDR2 from the germline V gene are SNHLY and FYNNEI. The CDR3 consists of 16 residues. The ends were cut back, 7 bases at V and 3 bases at J, with 21 bases in the middle. Random hexamers were used to reverse transcribe the RNA input (roughly 0.5 to 1 ug). TCRdb reprocessed the immunoSEQ multiplex PCR reads with MiXCR, giving one entry per CDR3 protein. The sample includes approximately 150,000 distinct CDR3 sequences, roughly 94% of them seen just once. The sequencing sample was made of CD4+ T cells from PBMCs. This chain joins TRBV2 and TRBJ2-5; D may be TRBD2 (6 bases). This sequence originates from a human donor in good health. CDR3 DNA: TGTGCCAGCAATCGTCTACCCCGGGACTTAGAAGAGACCCAGTACTTC. Translated: CASNRLPRDLEETQYF.